This TCR beta chain was found in a study of blood T cell repertoires in COVID-19. The overall study: Samples representing acute and convalescent COVID-19 were sourced from the United States, Italy and Spain. PBMCs, B-cell-depleted T cells, or T cells were the source of the cDNA or gDNA that made up the material.

Per the authors' pipeline: Estimation of nucleated cell counts relied on the amplification of reference gene primers. TCRdb's copy holds only in-frame clones and misses some; the assay was immunoSEQ multiplex PCR. V, J and clone size are those of that table, while D and trimming were read from the DNA. Among fewer than 250,000 clones, 70% to 90% were seen once, and the ten largest hold roughly 0.7%. This clonotype was obtained from a man aged 35-49 years with acute or convalescent COVID-19. Sample: peripheral blood.

In nucleotides, the CDR3 is TGTGCCTGGAACCGGGACAGGACCCCGAACACCGGGGAGCTGTTTTTT. Amino acid sequence: CAWNRDRTPNTGELFF. The V gene is TRBV30, the J gene TRBJ2-2, with 8 nucleotides matching TRBD1. The junction had 7 bases not matched to a gene; V was cut back by 4 bases and J by 0 bases. This CDR3 region has 16 residues. CDR1 and CDR2 (germline): GTSNPN, SVGIG (reference sequence).